The 27 T cell receptor beta chains below come from one sample, sequenced in a study of blood T cell repertoires in COVID-19 (dated by TCRdb to about 2020). The library was built by means of the immunoSEQ multiplex PCR assay. Sourced from immuneACCESS, this table was stored by TCRdb with only in-frame sequences that have V and J called. A share of the clones is absent; for the studies checked, an unresolved V gene accounts for under half, and the remainder has no known explanation. The table for this sample lists fewer than 40,000 clones; about 86% of them were counted only once. 4.9% of the sample is in the top ten clones. Sequenced input: peripheral blood. These receptors came from a woman in her seventies with active COVID-19.

Here the CDR3 reads CASSLGQGPSPLHF. The CDR3 coding sequence is TGTGCCAGCAGCTTAGGGCAGGGTCCTTCACCCCTCCACTTT. This chain connects TRBV11-2 to TRBJ1-6; a possible D gene is TRBD1 (5 bases). CDR3 length equals 14 residues. Germline V lookup: CDR1 SGHAT, CDR2 FQNNGV. V was cut by 1 base and J by 9 bases, with 10 bases left in between.

This clone was seen only once. The chain carries TRBV4-2 and TRBJ1-2; a weak D match, TRBD1 (6 bases). The CDR3 totals 13 residues. Trimming left V 4 bases short and J 3 bases short, with 9 bases between. The V gene's germline CDR1 is LGHNA and CDR2 YNFKEQ. The CDR3 spells CASSRDNDYGYTF. The CDR3, as DNA: TGTGCCAGCAGCCGGGACAATGACTATGGCTACACCTTC.

This chain uses TRBV5-1 with TRBJ1-2; D perhaps matches TRBD1 (6 bases). Germline lookup yields CDR1 SGHRS and CDR2 YFSETQ. V was clipped by 0 bases and J by 7 bases, with 10 bases between them. The CDR3 spans 13 residues. The CDR3 sequence is CASSLDREGGYTF. CDR3 sequence (DNA): TGCGCCAGCAGCTTGGACAGGGAAGGTGGCTACACCTTC.

This chain connects TRBV19 to TRBJ2-5; maybe TRBD2 (6 bases). The germline V gene has CDR1 LNHDA and CDR2 SQIVND (reference sequence). The CDR3 sequence is 15 residues long. The germline V and J ends were trimmed by 3 bases and 5 bases, with 16 bases remaining between them. This chain's CDR3 is CASSIGGGVWETQYF. As DNA, the CDR3 is TGTGCCAGTAGTATTGGTGGCGGGGTCTGGGAGACCCAGTACTTC.

The chain couples TRBV7-2 to TRBJ1-4, with D possibly being TRBD1 (6 bases). The length of the CDR3 is 16 residues. The V gene lost 4 bases and the J gene lost 2 bases, with 14 bases spanning the gap. Germline lookup yields CDR1 SGHTA and CDR2 FQGNSA. CDR3 sequence reads: CASSSTGFGTNEKLFF. CDR3 coding DNA: TGTGCCAGCAGCTCCACAGGGTTTGGGACTAATGAAAAACTGTTTTTT.

V is TRBV7-9 and J is TRBJ2-1; 9 bases align to TRBD1. CDR1 and CDR2 from the germline V gene are SEHNR and FQNEAQ (reference sequence). V was clipped by 4 bases and J by 8 bases; unmatched bases: 9. The CDR3 is made up of 15 amino acids. The CDR3, as DNA: TGTGCCAGCAGCTGGGACAGGGTAGTACAGGATGAGCAGTTCTTC. This encodes CASSWDRVVQDEQFF.

The CDR3 DNA follows: TGTGCCAGCACTAGCGGGGGCGCAACCCCAGATACGCAGTATTTT. Its protein is CASTSGGATPDTQYF. The chain has TRBV9 and TRBJ2-3; TRBD2 agrees at 10 bases. Germline lookup yields CDR1 SGDLS and CDR2 YYNGEE. V dropped 6 bases and J dropped 4; count of bases not matched to a gene: 8. This CDR3 is built from 15 residues.

The chain combines TRBV11-3 with TRBJ2-5; D gene unclear. The CDR3 consists of 14 residues. V dropped 3 bases and J dropped 1 base, with 9 bases sitting between them. Per the germline V gene, CDR1 is SGHNT and CDR2 is YENEEA. CDR3 coding DNA: TGTGCCAGCAGCTTTGGCGGTTCCCAAGAGACCCAGTACTTC. It specifies CASSFGGSQETQYF.

The V call is TRBV6-2 or TRBV6-3, the J call TRBJ2-2, with D possibly TRBD2 on 6 matching bases. V was trimmed by 2 bases and J by 6 bases, leaving 13 bases between them. The CDR3 spans 15 residues. The germline CDR1 and CDR2 sequences are MNHEY and SVGEGT. The CDR3 reads CASSYDQRRAGELFF. As DNA, the CDR3 is TGTGCCAGCAGTTACGACCAACGGAGGGCCGGGGAGCTGTTTTTT.

Turning to this clone: At one of its ends the junction is not consistent with the germline gene, which may arise from a read error. The J gene is TRBJ2-1, the V gene TRBV7-7; maybe TRBD2 (5 bases). The CDR3 is 15 amino acids. The germline V gene encodes CDR1 SSHAT and CDR2 FNYEAQ (reference sequence). The CDR3 loop is CASSPTLDSHNEQFF. The CDR3 DNA reads as TGTGCTAGCAGTCCTACGTTGGACTCCCACAATGAGCAGTTCTTC.

The chain links TRBV24-1 to TRBJ2-3; 8 bases line up with TRBD2. From germline, CDR1 is KGHDR and CDR2 SFDVKD. J gave up 1 base and V 9 bases, and 2 bases lay outside the gene matches. The CDR3 is 13 residues long. The CDR3 DNA reads TGTGCCACCTCAGCGGGGGGCACAGATACGCAGTATTTT. Translation: CATSAGGTDTQYF.

The gene calls are TRBV7-3 and TRBJ1-2; 9 bases match TRBD1. The germline CDR1 and CDR2 sequences are SGHTA and FQGTGA. The CDR3 runs to 15 residues. With V trimmed by 1 base and J by 6 bases, 6 bases remained unmatched. The CDR3, as DNA: TGTGCCAGCAGCTTAAGGGACAGGGAGTTCGATGGCTACACCTTC. Translated: CASSLRDREFDGYTF.

The chain is built from TRBV6-5 and TRBJ2-2; 10 bases line up with TRBD1. Germline V lookup: CDR1 MNHEY, CDR2 SVGAGI. V was pared by 3 bases and J by 6 bases, with 4 bases of the junction left unmatched. The CDR3 contains 15 residues. CDR3 in amino acids: CASSYDGQGAGELFF. CDR3 DNA sequence: TGTGCCAGCAGTTATGACGGACAGGGGGCCGGGGAGCTGTTTTTT.

There are a few counts of this clone. The chain is built from TRBV15 and TRBJ1-5; D not resolved. The V and J ends lost 0 bases and 3 bases respectively, with 9 bases between them. This CDR3 spans 15 amino acids. Germline V gene sequence: CDR1 LNHNV, CDR2 YYDKDF (reference sequence). The CDR3 sequence: CATSRDLVYNQPQHF. DNA for the CDR3: TGTGCCACCAGCAGAGATCTAGTTTACAATCAGCCCCAGCATTTT. The whole variable domain, remainder taken from reference TRBV15 and TRBJ1-5, is DAMVIQNPRYQVTQFGKPVTLSCSQTLNHNVMYWYQQKSSQAPKLLFHYYDKDFNNEADTPDNFQSRRPNTSFCFLDIRSPGLGDTAMYLCATSRDLVYNQPQHFGDGTRLSIL.

The chain combines TRBV19 with TRBJ2-1; 7 nucleotides agree with TRBD2. Per the germline V gene, CDR1 is LNHDA and CDR2 is SQIVND (reference sequence). The CDR3 loop spans 15 amino acids. V lost 7 bases to trimming and J lost 7 bases; unmatched junction nucleotides: 13. CDR3 loop: CASTAWGGTRNEQFF. CDR3 nucleotide sequence: TGTGCCAGTACTGCGTGGGGGGGGACGCGGAATGAGCAGTTCTTC. The full variable domain, its missing parts supplied by reference TRBV19 and TRBJ2-1, is DGGITQSPKYLFRKEGQNVTLSCEQNLNHDAMYWYRQDPGQGLRLIYYSQIVNDFQKGDIAEGYSVSREKKESFPLTVTSAQKNPTAFYLCASTAWGGTRNEQFFGPGTRLTVL.

The genes are TRBV7-8 and TRBJ1-4, with TRBD1 as a possible D gene (6 bases). Germline V lookup: CDR1 SGHVS, CDR2 FQNEAQ. The CDR3 totals 15 residues. Trimming cost V 5 bases and J 6 bases, with 16 bases left between them. As DNA, the CDR3 is TGTGCCAGCAGCGCGGTGGGGGCAGGGGATGAAAAACTGTTTTTT. It translates to CASSAVGAGDEKLFF. Together with reference TRBV7-8 and TRBJ1-4, the CDR3 gives the full variable domain: GAGVSQSPRYKVAKRGQDVALRCDPISGHVSLFWYQQALGQGPEFLTYFQNEAQLDKSGLPSDRFFAERPEGSVSTLKIQRTQQEDSAVYLCASSAVGAGDEKLFFGSGTQLSVL.

The V and J genes are TRBV5-1 and TRBJ2-2; a weak D match, TRBD1 (6 bases). V dropped 1 base and J dropped 7 bases, with 17 bases sitting between them. This CDR3 contains 16 residues. Germline V gene lookup returns CDR1 SGHRS and CDR2 YFSETQ. CDR3 in amino acids: CASSLTDSQGIGELFF. The CDR3 region has the DNA TGCGCCAGCAGCTTGACAGATTCACAGGGCATCGGGGAGCTGTTTTTT.

The CDR3 spells CASSADRFYGYTF. For the CDR3, the DNA is TGTGCCAGCAGCGCCGACAGGTTCTATGGCTACACCTTC. The chain uses TRBV7-2 and TRBJ1-2, with a tentative D call TRBD1 (6 bases). Trimming took off 5 bases at V and 4 bases at J, with 11 bases between the two ends. The CDR3 contains 13 residues. Germline V gene sequence: CDR1 SGHTA, CDR2 FQGNSA. Together with reference TRBV7-2 and TRBJ1-2, the CDR3 gives the full variable domain: GAGVSQSPSNKVTEKGKDVELRCDPISGHTALYWYRQSLGQGLEFLIYFQGNSAPDKSGLPSDRFSAERTGGSVSTLTIQRTQQEDSAVYLCASSADRFYGYTFGSGTRLTVV.

The chain is built from TRBV7-9 and TRBJ2-7; D is possibly TRBD1 (6 bases). Germline CDR1 reads SEHNR; CDR2 reads FQNEAQ (reference sequence). The length of the CDR3 is 13 residues. The V gene lost 5 bases and the J gene lost 6 bases, with 14 bases spanning the gap. The CDR3 DNA follows: TGTGCCAGCAGCCTCCGACAGGCTGGCGAGCAGTACTTC. Translating gives CASSLRQAGEQYF.

The chain has TRBV30 and TRBJ1-4; D call uncertain. With 4 bases removed from V and 6 bases from J, the gap between germline ends came to 15 bases. Germline CDR1 GTSNPN, CDR2 SVGIG (reference sequence). The length of the CDR3 is 14 residues. The DNA for the CDR3 is TGTGCCTGGACGAGCGGCAGGTCGGATGAAAAACTGTTTTTT. Residues: CAWTSGRSDEKLFF.

This chain uses TRBV10-3 with TRBJ2-1; 10 positions match TRBD2. The germline V gene encodes CDR1 ENHRY and CDR2 SYGVKD. The V gene end was trimmed by 3 bases and the J gene end by 9 bases; junction bases not matched to a gene: 8. This CDR3 spans 15 amino acids. CDR3 in amino acids: CAISDTAGGPIEQFF. The CDR3 bases are TGTGCCATCAGTGATACAGCGGGGGGGCCAATTGAGCAGTTCTTC.

Concerning this clone itself: One end of the junction varies from germline; a read error may be responsible. The V gene is TRBV5-4, the J gene TRBJ2-1; 9 bases are shared with TRBD1. CDR1 and CDR2 (germline): SGHNT, YYREEE (reference sequence). The CDR3 has 11 amino acids. The CDR3 nucleotides are TGTGCCAGCAGCGACCGGGACAGGGATCTCTTC. Protein product: CASSDRDRDLF.

This chain joins TRBV6-6 and TRBJ2-1, with D unresolved. Germline lookup yields CDR1 MNHNY and CDR2 SVGAGI (reference sequence). The CDR3 loop spans 11 amino acids. Trimming took off 6 bases at V and 9 bases at J, with 9 bases between the two ends. The CDR3 region is CASSHGAEQFF. For the CDR3, the DNA is TGTGCCAGCAGCCACGGAGCTGAGCAGTTCTTC.

The chain combines TRBV5-1 with TRBJ2-3; perhaps TRBD1 as D (6 bases). The CDR3 length is 16 residues. Germline-derived CDR1 and CDR2 are SGHRS and YFSETQ. V lost 0 bases, J lost 2 bases, and 13 bases lay in between. The DNA of the CDR3 is TGCGCCAGCAGCTTGGCCTGGGGGCTCAACACAGATACGCAGTATTTT. As protein: CASSLAWGLNTDTQYF. Complete variable domain (other parts from reference TRBV5-1 and TRBJ2-3): KAGVTQTPRYLIKTRGQQVTLSCSPISGHRSVSWYQQTPGQGLQFLFEYFSETQRNKGNFPGRFSGRQFSNSRSEMNVSTLELGDSALYLCASSLAWGLNTDTQYFGPGTRLTVL.

V is TRBV10-3 and J is TRBJ1-5; no clear D gene. CDR3 length: 16 residues. Germline CDR1 ENHRY, CDR2 SYGVKD. Between the trimmed V and J ends, which lost 2 bases and 4 bases, there was a span of 15 bases. The CDR3 sequence is CAISERSTPFNQPQHF. The CDR3 DNA reads TGTGCCATCAGTGAGAGGTCGACTCCCTTTAATCAGCCCCAGCATTTT.

The V gene is TRBV6-5, the J gene TRBJ2-5, with D perhaps matching TRBD2 (5 bases). CDR1 MNHEY and CDR2 SVGAGI come from the germline V gene. Trimming shortened V by 6 bases and J by 2 bases, and 7 bases separated the two germline ends. The CDR3 is made up of 12 amino acids. The CDR3 DNA is TGTGCCAGCAGCCCGGGGCAAGAGACCCAGTACTTC. This gives the protein CASSPGQETQYF.

The chain links TRBV3-1 (or the pseudogene TRBV3-2) to TRBJ1-2; D may be TRBD1 (5 bases). This CDR3 comprises 14 residues. V shed 4 bases and J shed 4 bases, with 13 bases lying between them. Germline loops: CDR1 LGHDT, CDR2 YNNKEL (reference sequence). The CDR3 loop is CASSPRQGVYGYTF. DNA of the CDR3: TGTGCCAGCAGCCCTCGCCAAGGGGTCTATGGCTACACCTTC.